This T cell receptor beta chain comes out of a study of blood T cell repertoires in COVID-19. The CDR3 covers 13 residues. Between the trimmed V and J ends, which lost 0 bases and 2 bases, there was a span of 5 bases. The germline V gene has CDR1 MGHRA and CDR2 YSYEKL. Assay used: immunoSEQ multiplex PCR; TCRdb lists only in-frame clones, some missing. The table records fewer than 150,000 clones, about 88% of them present only once. V usage is TRBV4-1 and J usage is TRBJ2-7; no clear D. The TCR comes from a human donor in a cohort sampled during active COVID-19. The specimen was peripheral blood. This CDR3 is CASSQDRTYEQYF. In DNA, the CDR3 is TGCGCCAGCAGCCAAGACAGAACCTACGAGCAGTACTTC.